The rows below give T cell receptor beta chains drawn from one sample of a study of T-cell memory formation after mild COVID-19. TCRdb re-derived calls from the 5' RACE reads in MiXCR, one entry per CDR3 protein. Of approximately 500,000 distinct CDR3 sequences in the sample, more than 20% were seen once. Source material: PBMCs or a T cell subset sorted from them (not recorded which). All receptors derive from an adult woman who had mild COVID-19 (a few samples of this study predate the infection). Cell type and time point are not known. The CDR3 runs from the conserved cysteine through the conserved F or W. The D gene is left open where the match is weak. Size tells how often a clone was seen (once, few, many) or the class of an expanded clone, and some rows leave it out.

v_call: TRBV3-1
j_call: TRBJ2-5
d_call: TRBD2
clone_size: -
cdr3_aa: CASSQPGGPETQYF
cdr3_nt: TGTGCCAGCAGCCAGCCGGGGGGGCCAGAGACCCAGTACTTC

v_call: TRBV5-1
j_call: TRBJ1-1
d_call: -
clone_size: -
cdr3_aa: CASSYSPPGVVGTEAFF
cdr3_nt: TGCGCCAGCAGCTACTCACCCCCCGGGGTAGTGGGCACTGAAGCTTTCTTT

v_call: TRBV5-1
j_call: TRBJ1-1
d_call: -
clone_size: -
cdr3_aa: CASNDPGGMNTEAFF
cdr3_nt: TGCGCCAGCAATGATCCGGGGGGGATGAACACTGAAGCTTTCTTT

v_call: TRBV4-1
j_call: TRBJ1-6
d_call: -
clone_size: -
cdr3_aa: CASSQNEGDSPLHF
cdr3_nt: TGCGCCAGCAGCCAGAATGAGGGAGATTCACCCCTCCACTTT

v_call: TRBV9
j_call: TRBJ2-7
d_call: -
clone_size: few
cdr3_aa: CASSTYGDPYEQYF
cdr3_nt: TGTGCCAGCAGCACCTACGGAGACCCCTACGAGCAGTACTTC

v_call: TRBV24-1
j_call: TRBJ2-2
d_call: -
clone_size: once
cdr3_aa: CATSDGLGGLNTGELFF
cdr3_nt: TGTGCCACCAGTGACGGGTTAGGGGGATTGAACACCGGGGAGCTGTTTTTT

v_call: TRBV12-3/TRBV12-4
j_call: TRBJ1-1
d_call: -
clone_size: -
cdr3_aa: CASRLGGTEAFF
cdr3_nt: TGTGCCAGCAGACTTGGGGGCACTGAAGCTTTCTTT

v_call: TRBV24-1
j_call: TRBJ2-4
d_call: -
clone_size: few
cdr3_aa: CATSASSGGGAKNIQYF
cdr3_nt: TGTGCCACCAGTGCGTCAAGCGGAGGGGGTGCCAAAAACATTCAGTACTTC

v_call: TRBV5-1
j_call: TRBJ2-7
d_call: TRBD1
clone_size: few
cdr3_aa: CASSLPDRAPTTEQYF
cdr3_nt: TGCGCCAGCAGCTTGCCCGACAGGGCCCCCACGACTGAGCAGTACTTC

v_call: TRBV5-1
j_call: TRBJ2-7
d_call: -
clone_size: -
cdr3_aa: CASSSGLTGASRPYEQYF
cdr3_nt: TGCGCCAGCAGCTCGGGTTTGACAGGTGCTTCGAGGCCCTACGAGCAGTACTTC

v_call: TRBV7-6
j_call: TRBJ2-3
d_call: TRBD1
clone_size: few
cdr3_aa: CASRPGGFGTDTQYF
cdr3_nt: TGTGCCAGCAGGCCAGGGGGTTTCGGCACAGATACGCAGTATTTT

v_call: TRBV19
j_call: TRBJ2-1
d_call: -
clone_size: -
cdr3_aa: CARVVGRDEQFF
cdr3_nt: TGTGCCAGGGTCGTAGGGCGGGATGAGCAGTTCTTC

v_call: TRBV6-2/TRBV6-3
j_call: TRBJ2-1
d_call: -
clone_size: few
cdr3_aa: CASSSGVGTRQFF
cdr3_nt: TGTGCCAGCAGTAGTGGGGTCGGGACCAGGCAGTTCTTC

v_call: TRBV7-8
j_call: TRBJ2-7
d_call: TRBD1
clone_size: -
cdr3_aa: CASSLGQGVGYEQYF
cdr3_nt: TGTGCCAGCAGCTTAGGACAGGGAGTGGGGTACGAGCAGTACTTC

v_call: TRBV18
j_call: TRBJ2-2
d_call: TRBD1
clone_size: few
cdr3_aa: CASSTGTGFTGELFF
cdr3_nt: TGTGCCAGCTCGACCGGGACAGGCTTCACCGGGGAGCTGTTTTTT

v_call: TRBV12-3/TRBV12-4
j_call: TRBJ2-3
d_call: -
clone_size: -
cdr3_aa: CASSAQGPSTDTQYF
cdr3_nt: TGTGCCAGCAGTGCCCAGGGCCCTAGCACAGATACGCAGTATTTT

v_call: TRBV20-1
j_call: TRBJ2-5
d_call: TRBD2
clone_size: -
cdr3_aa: CSARPLLAGGQETQYF
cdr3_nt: TGCAGTGCTAGACCCCTTCTAGCGGGGGGGCAAGAGACCCAGTACTTC

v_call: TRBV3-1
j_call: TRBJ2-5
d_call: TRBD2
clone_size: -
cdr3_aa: CASSPRDYPQETQYF
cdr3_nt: TGTGCCAGCAGCCCTCGGGACTACCCCCAAGAGACCCAGTACTTC

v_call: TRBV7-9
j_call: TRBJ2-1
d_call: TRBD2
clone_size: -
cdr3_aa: CASSDSASGYNEQFF
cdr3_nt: TGTGCCAGCAGTGACTCGGCTAGCGGATACAATGAGCAGTTCTTC

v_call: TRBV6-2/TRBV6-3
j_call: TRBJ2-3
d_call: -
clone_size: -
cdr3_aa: CASSYQVRDTQYF
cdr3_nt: TGTGCCAGCAGTTACCAGGTCCGAGATACGCAGTATTTT

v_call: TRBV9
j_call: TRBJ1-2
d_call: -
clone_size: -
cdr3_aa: CASSVGFGGNYGYTF
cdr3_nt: TGTGCCAGCAGCGTAGGGTTCGGGGGGAACTATGGCTACACCTTC

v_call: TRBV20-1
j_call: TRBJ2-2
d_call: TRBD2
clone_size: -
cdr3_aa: CSARDGGGTGELFF
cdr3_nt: TGCAGTGCTAGGGACGGGGGGGGCACCGGGGAGCTGTTTTTT

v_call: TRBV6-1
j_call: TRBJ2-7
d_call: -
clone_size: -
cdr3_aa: CASSWAKSYEQYF
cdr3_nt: TGTGCCAGCAGTTGGGCTAAATCCTACGAGCAGTACTTC

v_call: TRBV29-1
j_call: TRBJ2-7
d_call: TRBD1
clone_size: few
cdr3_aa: CSVEGLDGTGSYEQYF
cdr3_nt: TGCAGCGTTGAAGGTCTGGATGGGACAGGGTCCTACGAGCAGTACTTC

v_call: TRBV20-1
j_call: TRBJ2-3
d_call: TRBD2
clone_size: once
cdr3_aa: CSARGGLVAGRTDTQYF
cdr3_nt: TGCAGTGCTAGAGGGGGTCTTGTAGCGGGGAGAACAGATACGCAGTATTTT

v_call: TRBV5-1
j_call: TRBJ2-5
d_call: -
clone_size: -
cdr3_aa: CASSFGEVQETQYF
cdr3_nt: TGCGCCAGCAGCTTCGGGGAGGTCCAAGAGACCCAGTACTTC

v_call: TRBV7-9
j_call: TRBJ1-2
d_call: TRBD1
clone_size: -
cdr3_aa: CASSSDRRGDYGYTF
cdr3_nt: TGTGCCAGCAGCTCGGACAGGAGGGGCGACTATGGCTACACCTTC

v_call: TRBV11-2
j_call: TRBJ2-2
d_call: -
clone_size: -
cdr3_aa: CASRLEDRVYTGELFF
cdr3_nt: TGTGCCAGCAGGTTGGAGGACAGAGTATACACCGGGGAGCTGTTTTTT

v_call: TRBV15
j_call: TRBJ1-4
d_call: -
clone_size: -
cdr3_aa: CATSTHPTATNEKLFF
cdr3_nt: TGTGCCACCAGCACCCACCCGACCGCAACTAATGAAAAACTGTTTTTT

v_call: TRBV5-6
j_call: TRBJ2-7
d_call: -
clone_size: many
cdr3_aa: CASSLATYEQYF
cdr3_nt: TGTGCCAGCAGCTTGGCCACCTACGAGCAGTACTTC

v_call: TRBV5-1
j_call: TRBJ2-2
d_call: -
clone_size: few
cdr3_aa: CASSPGGTSQSRELFF
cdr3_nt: TGCGCCAGCTCTCCTGGGGGGACTTCACAGTCCCGGGAGCTGTTTTTT

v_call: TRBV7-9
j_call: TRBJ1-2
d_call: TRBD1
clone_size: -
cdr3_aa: CASSRPQGVPNYGYTF
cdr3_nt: TGTGCCAGCAGCCGTCCTCAGGGGGTCCCTAACTATGGCTACACCTTC

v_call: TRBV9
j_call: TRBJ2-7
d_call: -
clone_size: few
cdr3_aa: CASSPRGDHYEEQYF
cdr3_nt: TGTGCCAGCAGCCCAAGGGGGGATCACTACGAGGAGCAGTACTTC

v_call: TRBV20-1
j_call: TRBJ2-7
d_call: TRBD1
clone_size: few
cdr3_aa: CSATNRGPMDEQYF
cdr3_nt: TGCAGTGCAACCAACAGGGGCCCTATGGACGAGCAGTACTTC

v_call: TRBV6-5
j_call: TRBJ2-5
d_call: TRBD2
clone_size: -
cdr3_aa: CASRKTSGGAQETQYF
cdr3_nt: TGTGCCAGCAGAAAAACTAGCGGGGGAGCCCAAGAGACCCAGTACTTC

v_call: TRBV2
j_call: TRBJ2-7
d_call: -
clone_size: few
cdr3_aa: CASSRKGRTATYEQYF
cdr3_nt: TGTGCCAGCAGCAGAAAAGGACGCACTGCAACCTACGAGCAGTACTTC

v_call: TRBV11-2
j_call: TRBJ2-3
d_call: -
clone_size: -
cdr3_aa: CASSPMWREGDTQYF
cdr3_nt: TGTGCCAGCAGCCCCATGTGGCGGGAAGGAGATACGCAGTATTTT

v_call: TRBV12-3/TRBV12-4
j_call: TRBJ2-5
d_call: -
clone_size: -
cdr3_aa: CATSFALAGEETQYF
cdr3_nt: TGTGCCACCAGTTTCGCACTAGCCGGGGAGGAGACCCAGTACTTC

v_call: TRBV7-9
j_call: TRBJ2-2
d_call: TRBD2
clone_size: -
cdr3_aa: CASSLTSGRLSDTGELFF
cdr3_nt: TGTGCCAGCAGCTTGACTAGCGGGAGACTCTCGGACACCGGGGAGCTGTTTTTT

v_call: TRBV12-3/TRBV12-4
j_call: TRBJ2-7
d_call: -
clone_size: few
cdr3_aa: CASSSDLWEQYF
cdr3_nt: TGTGCCAGCAGTTCGGACCTCTGGGAGCAGTACTTC

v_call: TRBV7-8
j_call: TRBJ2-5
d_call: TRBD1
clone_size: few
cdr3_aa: CASSLAPGTGYPETQYF
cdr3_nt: TGTGCCAGCAGCTTAGCACCCGGGACAGGGTACCCAGAGACCCAGTACTTC

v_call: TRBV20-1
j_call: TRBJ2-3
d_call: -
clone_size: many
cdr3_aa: CSAHPGTPSRGGLDF
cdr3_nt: TGCAGTGCTCACCCCGGGACTCCGTCCAGAGGGGGGTTGGATTTT

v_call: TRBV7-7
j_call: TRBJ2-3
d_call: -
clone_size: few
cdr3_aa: CASSLSSGGTTDTQYF
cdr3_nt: TGTGCCAGCAGCTTATCCTCTGGGGGAACCACAGATACGCAGTATTTT

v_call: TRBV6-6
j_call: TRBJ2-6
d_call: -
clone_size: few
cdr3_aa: CASSLHSTSGANVLTF
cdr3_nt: TGTGCCAGCAGTTTACACAGTACCTCTGGGGCCAACGTCCTGACTTTC

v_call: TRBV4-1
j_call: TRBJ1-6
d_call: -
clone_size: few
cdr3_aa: CASSQHQGVINSPLHF
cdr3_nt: TGCGCCAGCAGCCAACACCAAGGGGTAATTAATTCACCCCTCCACTTT

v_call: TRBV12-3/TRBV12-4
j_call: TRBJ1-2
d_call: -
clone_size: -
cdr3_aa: CASSRQAGYTF
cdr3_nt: TGTGCCAGCAGTCGACAAGCGGGCTACACCTTC

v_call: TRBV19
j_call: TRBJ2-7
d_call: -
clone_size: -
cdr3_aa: CASNPDGTYEQYF
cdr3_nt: TGTGCCAGTAACCCGGACGGAACCTACGAGCAGTACTTC

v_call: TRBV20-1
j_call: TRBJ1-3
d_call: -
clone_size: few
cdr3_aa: CSARDQGLSGNTIYF
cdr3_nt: TGCAGTGCTAGAGATCAGGGTTTATCTGGAAACACCATATATTTT

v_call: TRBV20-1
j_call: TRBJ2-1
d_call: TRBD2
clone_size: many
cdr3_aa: CSAGKAGGSDEQFF
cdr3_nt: TGCAGTGCCGGAAAAGCGGGAGGTAGCGATGAGCAGTTCTTC

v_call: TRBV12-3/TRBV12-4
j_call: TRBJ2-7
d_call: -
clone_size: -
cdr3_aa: CDSSSSRGGYYEQYF
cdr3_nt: -

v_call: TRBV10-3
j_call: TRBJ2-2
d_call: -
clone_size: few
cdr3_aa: CAISAAGANTGELFF
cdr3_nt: TGTGCCATCAGTGCCGCGGGTGCCAACACCGGGGAGCTGTTTTTT

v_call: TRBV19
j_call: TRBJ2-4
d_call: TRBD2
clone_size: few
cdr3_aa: CASSTGLAGNIQYF
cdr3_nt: TGTGCCAGTAGTACGGGACTAGCGGGCAACATTCAGTACTTC

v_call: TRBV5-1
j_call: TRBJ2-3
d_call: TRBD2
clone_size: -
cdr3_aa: CASLEIGGTSGPLNGNTDTQYF
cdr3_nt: TGCGCCAGCTTGGAGATCGGAGGGACTAGCGGGCCTCTTAATGGGAACACAGATACGCAGTATTTT

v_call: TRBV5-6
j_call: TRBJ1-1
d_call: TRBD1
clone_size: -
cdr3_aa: CASRPRGRDTEAFF
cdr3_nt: TGTGCCAGCAGGCCGAGGGGGCGGGACACTGAAGCTTTCTTT

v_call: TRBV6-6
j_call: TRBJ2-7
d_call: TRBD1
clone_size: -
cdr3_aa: CASSSYGTGEEQYF
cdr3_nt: TGTGCCAGCAGTTCCTACGGGACAGGTGAAGAGCAGTACTTC

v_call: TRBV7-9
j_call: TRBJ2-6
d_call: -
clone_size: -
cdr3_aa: CASSLYQGAGANVLTF
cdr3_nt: TGTGCCAGCAGCTTATATCAGGGTGCTGGGGCCAACGTCCTGACTTTC

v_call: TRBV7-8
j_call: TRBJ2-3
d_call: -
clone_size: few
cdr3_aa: CASREIWEHPDTQYF
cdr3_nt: TGTGCCAGCAGGGAGATCTGGGAGCACCCAGATACGCAGTATTTT

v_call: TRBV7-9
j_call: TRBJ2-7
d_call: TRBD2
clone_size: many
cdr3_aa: CASSSTSGSSYEQYF
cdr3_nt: TGTGCCAGCAGCTCGACTAGCGGGAGCTCCTACGAGCAGTACTTC